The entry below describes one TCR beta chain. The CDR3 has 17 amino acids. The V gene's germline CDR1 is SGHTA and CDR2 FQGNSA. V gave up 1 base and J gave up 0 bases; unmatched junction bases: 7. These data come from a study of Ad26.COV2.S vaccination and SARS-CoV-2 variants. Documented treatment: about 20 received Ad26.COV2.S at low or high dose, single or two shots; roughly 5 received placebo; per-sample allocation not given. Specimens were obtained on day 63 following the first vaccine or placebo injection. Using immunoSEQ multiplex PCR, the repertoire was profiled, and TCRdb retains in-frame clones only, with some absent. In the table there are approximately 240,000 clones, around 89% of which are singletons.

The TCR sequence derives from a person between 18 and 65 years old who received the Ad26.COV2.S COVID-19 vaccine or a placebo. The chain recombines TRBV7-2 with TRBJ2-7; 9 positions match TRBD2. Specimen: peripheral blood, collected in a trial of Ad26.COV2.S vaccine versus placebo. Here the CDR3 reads CASSLERAGGPSYEQYF. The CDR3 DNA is TGTGCCAGCAGCTTAGAAAGAGCGGGAGGTCCCTCCTACGAGCAGTACTTC.